The 16 T cell receptor beta chains below come from one sample, sequenced in a study. Cells sorted as Tregs were CD4+, CD25+ and CD127-/low. One entry per CDR3 protein, called by TCRdb with MiXCR from the 5' RACE reads. The sample lists some 12,000 distinct CDR3 sequences; around 54% were seen once. The sample consisted of tumor-infiltrating Tregs sorted from the breast tumor. The source of these receptors is a female donor with breast cancer.

The rearrangement joins TRBV20-1 to TRBJ1-1; the D gene is possibly TRBD1 (5 bases). The CDR3 runs to 15 residues. CDR1 and CDR2 from the germline V gene are DFQATT and SNEGSKA (reference sequence). The V end was cut by 3 bases, the J end by 0 bases, with 14 bases between. The CDR3: CSARPGRYMNTEAFF. CDR3 in DNA: TGCAGTGCTAGGCCAGGGAGATATATGAACACTGAAGCTTTCTTT.

The rearrangement links TRBV4-1 to TRBJ1-1; D not certain. This CDR3 comprises 14 residues. Germline CDR1 is MGHRA and CDR2 is YSYEKL. V was clipped by 2 bases and J by 0 bases, with 7 bases between them. The CDR3 sequence: CASSQSPLNTEAFF. The CDR3 nucleotides read TGCGCCAGCAGCCAAAGTCCCTTGAACACTGAAGCTTTCTTT.

Judged by abundance, this clonotype is medium-sized (0.01 to 0.1%). V and J are TRBV5-4 and TRBJ2-7, with TRBD1 matching over 8 bases. V was pared by 6 bases and J by 2 bases, with 4 bases of the junction left unmatched. The CDR3 is made up of 13 amino acids. The germline gives CDR1 SGHNT, CDR2 YYREEE (reference sequence). The CDR3 loop reads CASTIQGAYEQYF. The CDR3 DNA sequence: TGTGCCAGCACTATACAGGGGGCCTACGAGCAGTACTTC.

The chain carries TRBV15 and TRBJ2-2; the D gene is possibly TRBD1 (6 bases). Germline V lookup: CDR1 LNHNV, CDR2 YYDKDF (reference sequence). V was shortened by 4 bases and J by 3 bases, with 15 bases between the two germline ends. The CDR3 is 16 residues long. The CDR3 DNA reads TGTGCCACCAGCACTGGACAGATCTTAGACACCGGGGAGCTGTTTTTT. As protein: CATSTGQILDTGELFF.

The chain carries TRBV4-1 and TRBJ1-5; a possible D gene is TRBD1 (5 bases). The germline gives CDR1 MGHRA, CDR2 YSYEKL. V gave up 5 bases and J gave up 2 bases, with 19 bases separating them. CDR3 length equals 17 residues. Here the CDR3 reads CASSSGGSGPRNQPQHF. CDR3 nucleotide sequence: TGCGCCAGCAGCTCAGGCGGGTCAGGGCCGCGCAATCAGCCCCAGCATTTT.

Worth noting for this clonotype: Sequence at one end of the junction differs from germline and may be a read error. The chain recombines TRBV20-1 with TRBJ1-1, with 11 bases that match TRBD1. The CDR3 length is 10 residues. Germline V gene lookup returns CDR1 DFQATT and CDR2 SNEGSKA (reference sequence). The CDR3 is CGARGTGGFF. The DNA of the CDR3 is TGCGGTGCTAGAGGGACAGGGGGATTCTTT.

This clonotype was detected a few times. This chain joins TRBV6-6 and TRBJ2-7; 11 nucleotides agree with TRBD2. V lost 2 bases and J lost 4; bases outside the gene matches: 22. Per germline, CDR1 MNHNY and CDR2 SVGAGI (reference sequence). The CDR3 runs 21 residues. For the CDR3, the DNA is TGTGCCAGCAGTTACCCGAGGGAGTCTAGCGGGAGGATTATCGAATATTACGAGCAGTACTTC. Translation: CASSYPRESSGRIIEYYEQYF.

This clonotype turned up a few times. The chain combines TRBV7-2 with TRBJ2-1; D is unresolved. V was shortened by 1 base and J by 9 bases, with 7 bases between the two germline ends. Germline CDR1 and CDR2: SGHTA and FQGNSA. The CDR3 length is 12 residues. The CDR3 protein is CASSLGVGEQFF. The CDR3 DNA is TGTGCCAGCAGCTTAGGTGTGGGTGAGCAGTTCTTC.

The CDR3 DNA reads TGCAGCGTTGAGACTAGCGGGAAAGAGACCCAGTACTTC. It is translated as CSVETSGKETQYF. This sequence joins TRBV29-1 and TRBJ2-5; 11 nucleotides agree with TRBD2. The CDR3 sequence is 13 residues long. The germline V gene encodes CDR1 SQVTM and CDR2 ANQGSEA. V was pared by 3 bases and J by 3 bases, with 0 bases of the junction left unmatched. The full variable domain, rest sourced from reference TRBV29-1 and TRBJ2-5, is SAVISQKPSRDICQRGTSLTIQCQVDSQVTMMFWYRQQPGQSLTLIATANQGSEATYESGFVIDKFPISRPNLTFSTLTVSNMSPEDSSIYLCSVETSGKETQYFGPGTRLLVL.

This clonotype was counted only a few times. The V and J genes are TRBV30 and TRBJ1-1; 7 nucleotides agree with TRBD1. V lost 2 bases to trimming and J lost 4 bases; unmatched junction nucleotides: 4. This CDR3 region has 13 residues. The germline V gene has CDR1 GTSNPN and CDR2 SVGIG (reference sequence). DNA for the CDR3: TGTGCCTGGAGTCCGAACAGGGGCACTGAAGCTTTCTTT. Protein: CAWSPNRGTEAFF. The full variable domain, with the rest looked up from reference TRBV30 and TRBJ1-1, is SQTIHQWPATLVQPVGSPLSLECTVEGTSNPNLYWYRQAAGRGLQLLFYSVGIGQISSEVPQNLSASRPQDRQFILSSKKLLLSDSGFYLCAWSPNRGTEAFFGQGTRLTVV.

The chain recombines TRBV4-3 with TRBJ2-3; tentative D call: TRBD2 (6 bases). CDR1 LGHNA and CDR2 YSLEER come from the germline V gene. Trimming took off 4 bases at V and 4 bases at J, with 9 bases between the two ends. This CDR3 is 13 amino acids long. CDR3 loop: CASSRGDADTQYF. The CDR3 DNA is TGCGCCAGCAGCCGCGGGGACGCAGATACGCAGTATTTT.

The chain has TRBV20-1 and TRBJ1-5, with no clear D. The CDR3 spans 14 residues. V lost 3 bases, J lost 6 bases, and 15 bases lay in between. Germline loops: CDR1 DFQATT, CDR2 SNEGSKA (reference sequence). CDR3 amino acids: CSARSPETGQPQHF. The CDR3 bases are TGCAGTGCTAGGTCACCTGAAACGGGTCAGCCCCAGCATTTT.

This clonotype was recorded a few times. V usage is TRBV20-1 and J usage is TRBJ2-2, with 14 bases that match TRBD2. Looked up from germline, CDR1 is DFQATT and CDR2 is SNEGSKA (reference sequence). The CDR3 spans 13 residues. The V segment lost 7 bases and the J segment 7 bases; nucleotides outside the gene matches: 2. The CDR3 protein is CSVGLAGDGELFF. DNA of the CDR3: TGCAGTGTGGGACTAGCGGGAGACGGGGAGCTGTTTTTT.

The chain combines TRBV6-2 or TRBV6-3 with TRBJ2-7; no reliable D call. From germline, CDR1 is MNHEY and CDR2 SVGEGT. V lost 10 bases and J 6 bases, leaving 16 bases between the germline ends. This CDR3 is 12 amino acids long. CDR3 nucleotide sequence: TGTGCCACCAAGCAAGGGAACTGCGAGCAGTACTTC. Protein: CATKQGNCEQYF.

J is TRBJ1-1 and V is TRBV28; D ambiguous. CDR3 length equals 11 residues. The ends were cut back, 6 bases at V and 7 bases at J, with 9 bases in the middle. The germline V gene has CDR1 MDHEN and CDR2 SYDVKM. This chain's CDR3 is CASSHRVEAFF. Here the CDR3 DNA reads TGTGCCAGCAGCCACAGAGTTGAAGCTTTCTTT.

V usage is TRBV6-5 and J usage is TRBJ1-3; D may be TRBD1 (5 bases). The CDR3 is made up of 14 amino acids. CDR1 is MNHEY and CDR2 is SVGAGI in the germline V gene. V shed 6 bases and J shed 2 bases, with 11 bases lying between them. The CDR3, as DNA: TGTGCCAGCAGGCCGACAGATACTGGAAACACCATATATTTT. Translating gives CASRPTDTGNTIYF.